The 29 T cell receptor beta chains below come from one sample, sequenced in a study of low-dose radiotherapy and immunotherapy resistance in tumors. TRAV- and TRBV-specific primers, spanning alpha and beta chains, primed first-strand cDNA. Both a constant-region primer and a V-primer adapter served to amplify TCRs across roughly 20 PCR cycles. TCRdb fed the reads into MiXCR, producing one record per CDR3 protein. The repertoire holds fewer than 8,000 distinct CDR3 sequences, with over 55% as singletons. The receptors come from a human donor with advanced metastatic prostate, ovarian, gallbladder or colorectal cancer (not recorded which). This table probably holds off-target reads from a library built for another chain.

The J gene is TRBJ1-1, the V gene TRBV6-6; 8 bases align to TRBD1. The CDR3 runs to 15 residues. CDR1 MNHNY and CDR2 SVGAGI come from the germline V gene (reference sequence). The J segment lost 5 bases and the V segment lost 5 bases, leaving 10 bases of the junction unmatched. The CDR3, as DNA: TGTGCCAGCAGTCAATGGGACAGGAGGGGAACTGAAGCTTTCTTT. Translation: CASSQWDRRGTEAFF.

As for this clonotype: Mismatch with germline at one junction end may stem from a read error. Here the CDR3 reads CASCEQRSGETQYF. The CDR3 DNA is TGTGCCAGCTGTGAGCAGCGTAGTGGGGAGACCCAGTACTTC. This chain uses TRBV2 with TRBJ2-5, with D unclear. Germline V gene lookup returns CDR1 SNHLY and CDR2 FYNNEI. The CDR3 contains 14 residues.

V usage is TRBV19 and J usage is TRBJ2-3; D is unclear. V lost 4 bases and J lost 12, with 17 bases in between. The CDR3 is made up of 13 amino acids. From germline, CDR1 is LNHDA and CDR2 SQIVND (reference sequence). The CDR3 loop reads CASSTLGLGGQYF. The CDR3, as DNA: TGTGCCAGTAGTACCCTCGGTCTAGGCGGACAGTATTTT. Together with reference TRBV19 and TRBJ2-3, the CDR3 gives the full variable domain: DGGITQSPKYLFRKEGQNVTLSCEQNLNHDAMYWYRQDPGQGLRLIYYSQIVNDFQKGDIAEGYSVSREKKESFPLTVTSAQKNPTAFYLCASSTLGLGGQYFGPGTRLTVL.

The CDR3 region is CASSFGRNYEQYF. CDR3 DNA: TGTGCCAGCAGCTTCGGACGGAATTACGAGCAGTACTTC. The chain recombines TRBV5-5 with TRBJ2-7; the D is unclear. This CDR3 is 13 amino acids long. CDR1 and CDR2 (germline): SGHKS, YYEKEE (reference sequence). Trimming shortened V by 2 bases and J by 4 bases, and 10 bases separated the two germline ends.

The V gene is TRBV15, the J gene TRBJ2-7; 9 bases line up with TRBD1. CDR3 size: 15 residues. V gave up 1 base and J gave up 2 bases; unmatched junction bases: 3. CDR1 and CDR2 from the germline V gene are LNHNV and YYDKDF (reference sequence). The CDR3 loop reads CATSRGTGGTYEQYF. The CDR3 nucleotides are TGTGCCACCAGCAGAGGAACAGGGGGCACCTACGAGCAGTACTTC.

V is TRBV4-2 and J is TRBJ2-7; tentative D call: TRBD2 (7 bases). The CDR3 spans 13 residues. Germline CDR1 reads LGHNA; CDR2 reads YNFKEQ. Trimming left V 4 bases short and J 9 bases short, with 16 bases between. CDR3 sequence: CASSPAGEGPQYF. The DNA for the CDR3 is TGTGCCAGCAGCCCCGCAGGGGAGGGCCCGCAGTACTTC.

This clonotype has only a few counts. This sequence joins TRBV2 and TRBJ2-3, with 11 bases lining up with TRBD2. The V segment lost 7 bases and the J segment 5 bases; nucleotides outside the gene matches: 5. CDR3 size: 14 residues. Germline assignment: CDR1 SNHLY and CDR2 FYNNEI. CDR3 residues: CASNQLAGEDTQYF. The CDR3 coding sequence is TGTGCCAGCAATCAACTAGCGGGAGAAGATACGCAGTATTTT.

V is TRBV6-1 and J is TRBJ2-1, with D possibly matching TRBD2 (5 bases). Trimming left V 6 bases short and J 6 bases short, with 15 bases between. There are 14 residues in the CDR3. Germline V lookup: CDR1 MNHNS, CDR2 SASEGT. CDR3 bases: TGTGCCAGCAGCCGGTGGGGTAGCGTCAATGAGCAGTTCTTC. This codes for CASSRWGSVNEQFF.

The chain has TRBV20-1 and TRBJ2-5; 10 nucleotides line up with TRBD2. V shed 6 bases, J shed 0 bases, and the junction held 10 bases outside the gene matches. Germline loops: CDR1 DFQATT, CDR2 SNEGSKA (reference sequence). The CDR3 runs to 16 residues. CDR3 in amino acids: CSAVIPGLANQETQYF. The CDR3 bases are TGCAGTGCCGTGATTCCGGGACTAGCGAACCAAGAGACCCAGTACTTC.

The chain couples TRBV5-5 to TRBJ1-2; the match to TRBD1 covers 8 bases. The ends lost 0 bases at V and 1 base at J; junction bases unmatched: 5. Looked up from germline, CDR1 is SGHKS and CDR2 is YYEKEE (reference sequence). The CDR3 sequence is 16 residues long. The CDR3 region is CASSLVQGGFNYGYTF. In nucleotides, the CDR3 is TGTGCCAGCAGCTTGGTACAGGGGGGATTTAACTATGGCTACACCTTC.

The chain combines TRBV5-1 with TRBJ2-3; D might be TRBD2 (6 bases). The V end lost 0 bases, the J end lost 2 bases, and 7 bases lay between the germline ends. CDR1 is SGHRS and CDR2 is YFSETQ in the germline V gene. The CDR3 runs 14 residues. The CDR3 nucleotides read TGCGCCAGCAGCTTGGCTAGCGACACAGATACGCAGTATTTT. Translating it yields CASSLASDTDTQYF.

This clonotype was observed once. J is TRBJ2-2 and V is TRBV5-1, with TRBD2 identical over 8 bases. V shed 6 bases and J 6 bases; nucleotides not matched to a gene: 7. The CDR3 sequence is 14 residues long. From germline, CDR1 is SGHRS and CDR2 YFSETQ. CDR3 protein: CASKGTSVPGELFF. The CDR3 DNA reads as TGCGCCAGCAAGGGGACTAGTGTCCCCGGGGAGCTGTTTTTT.

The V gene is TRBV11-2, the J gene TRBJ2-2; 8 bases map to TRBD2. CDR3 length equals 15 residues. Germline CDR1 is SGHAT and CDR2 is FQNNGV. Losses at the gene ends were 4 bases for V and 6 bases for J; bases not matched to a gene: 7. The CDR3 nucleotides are TGTGCCAGCAGCTCTCGGGCGGGGGGCTCCGGGGAGCTGTTTTTT. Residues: CASSSRAGGSGELFF.

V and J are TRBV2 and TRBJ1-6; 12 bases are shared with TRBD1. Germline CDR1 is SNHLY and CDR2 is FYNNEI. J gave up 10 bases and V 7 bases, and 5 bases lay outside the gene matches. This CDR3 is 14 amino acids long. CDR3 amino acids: CASTGQGARSPLHF. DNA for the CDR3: TGTGCCAGCACGGGACAGGGGGCTCGATCACCCCTCCACTTT.

The CDR3: CASSLGGQRLNTDTQYF. Here the CDR3 DNA reads TGTGCCAGCAGCCTCGGGGGACAACGACTAAACACAGATACGCAGTATTTT. The chain is built from TRBV11-1 and TRBJ2-3; perhaps D is TRBD1 or TRBD2 (6 bases each). Germline lookup yields CDR1 SGHAT and CDR2 FQDESV (reference sequence). Trimming removed 5 bases at V and 2 bases at J, with 20 bases between. This CDR3 spans 17 amino acids.

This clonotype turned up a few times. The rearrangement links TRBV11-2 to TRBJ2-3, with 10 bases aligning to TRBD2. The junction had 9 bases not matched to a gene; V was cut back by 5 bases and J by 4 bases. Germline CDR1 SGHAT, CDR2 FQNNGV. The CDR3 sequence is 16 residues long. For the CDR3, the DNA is TGTGCCAGCAGCCCAGGGGGGACTAGCGCGGCAGATACGCAGTATTTT. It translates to CASSPGGTSAADTQYF. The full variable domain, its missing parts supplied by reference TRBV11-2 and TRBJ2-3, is EAGVAQSPRYKIIEKRQSVAFWCNPISGHATLYWYQQILGQGPKLLIQFQNNGVVDDSQLPKDRFSAERLKGVDSTLKIQPAKLEDSAVYLCASSPGGTSAADTQYFGPGTRLTVL.

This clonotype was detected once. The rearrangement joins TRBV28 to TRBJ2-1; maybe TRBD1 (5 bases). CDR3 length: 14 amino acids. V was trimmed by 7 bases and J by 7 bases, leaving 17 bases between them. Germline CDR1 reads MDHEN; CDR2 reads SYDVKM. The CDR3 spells CASTPTGSPNEQFF. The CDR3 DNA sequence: TGTGCCAGCACCCCTACAGGCTCCCCAAATGAGCAGTTCTTC.

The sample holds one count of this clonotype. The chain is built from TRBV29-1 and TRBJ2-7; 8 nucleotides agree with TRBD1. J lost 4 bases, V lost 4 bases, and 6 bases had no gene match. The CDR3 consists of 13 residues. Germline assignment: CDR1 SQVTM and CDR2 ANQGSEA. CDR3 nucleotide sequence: TGCAGCGTTGGCAGGGGGCATGAGTACGAGCAGTACTTC. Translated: CSVGRGHEYEQYF.

DNA of the CDR3: TGTGCCAGCAGCTTGGACAATGAGCAGTTCTTC. Protein sequence: CASSLDNEQFF. The chain carries TRBV11-2 and TRBJ2-1; D unclear. Germline values: CDR1 SGHAT, CDR2 FQNNGV. The CDR3 has 11 amino acids. Trimming stripped 3 bases from V and 5 bases from J, with 2 bases between. Complete variable domain (other parts from reference TRBV11-2 and TRBJ2-1): EAGVAQSPRYKIIEKRQSVAFWCNPISGHATLYWYQQILGQGPKLLIQFQNNGVVDDSQLPKDRFSAERLKGVDSTLKIQPAKLEDSAVYLCASSLDNEQFFGPGTRLTVL.

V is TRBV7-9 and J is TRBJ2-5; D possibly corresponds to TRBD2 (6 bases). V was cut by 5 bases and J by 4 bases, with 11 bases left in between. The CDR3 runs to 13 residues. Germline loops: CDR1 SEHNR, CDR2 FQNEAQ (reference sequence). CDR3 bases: TGTGCCAGCAGCGGGGGGTCGGGAGAGACCCAGTACTTC. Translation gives CASSGGSGETQYF.

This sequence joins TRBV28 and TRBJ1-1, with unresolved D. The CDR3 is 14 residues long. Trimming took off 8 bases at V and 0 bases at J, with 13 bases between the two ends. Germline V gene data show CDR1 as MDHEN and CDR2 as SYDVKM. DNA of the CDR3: TGTGCCAGCGCCTCGGGAGCGTTGAACACTGAAGCTTTCTTT. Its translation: CASASGALNTEAFF.

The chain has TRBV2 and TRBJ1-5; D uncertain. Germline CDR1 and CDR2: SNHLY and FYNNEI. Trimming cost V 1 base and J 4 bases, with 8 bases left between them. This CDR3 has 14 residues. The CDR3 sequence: CASSEGRGNQPQHF. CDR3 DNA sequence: TGTGCCAGCAGTGAAGGGAGAGGGAATCAGCCCCAGCATTTT.

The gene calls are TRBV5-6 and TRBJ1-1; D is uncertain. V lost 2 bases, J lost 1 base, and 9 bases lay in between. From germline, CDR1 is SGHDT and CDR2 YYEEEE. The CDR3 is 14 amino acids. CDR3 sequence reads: CASSFTGRNTEAFF. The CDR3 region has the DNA TGTGCCAGCAGCTTTACGGGCCGGAACACTGAAGCTTTCTTT.

CDR3 sequence: CASSWSRNLDTQYF. In DNA form, the CDR3 reads TGTGCCAGCAGTTGGTCTCGAAATTTGGATACGCAGTATTTT. This chain connects TRBV12-3 or TRBV12-4 to TRBJ2-3; no reliable D call. CDR3 length: 14 amino acids. V was cut by 4 bases and J by 6 bases, with 14 bases left in between.

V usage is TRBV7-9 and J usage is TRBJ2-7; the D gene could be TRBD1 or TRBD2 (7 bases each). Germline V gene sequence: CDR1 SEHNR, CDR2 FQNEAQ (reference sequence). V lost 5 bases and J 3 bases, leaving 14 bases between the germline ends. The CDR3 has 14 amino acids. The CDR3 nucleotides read TGTGCCAGCAGCCCATCAGGGGGGGGCTACGAGCAGTACTTC. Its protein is CASSPSGGGYEQYF.

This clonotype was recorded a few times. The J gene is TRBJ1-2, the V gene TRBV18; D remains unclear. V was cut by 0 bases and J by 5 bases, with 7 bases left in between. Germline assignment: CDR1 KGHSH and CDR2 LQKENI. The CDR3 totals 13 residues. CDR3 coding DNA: TGTGCCAGCTCACCACCGACGGCGTATGGCTACACCTTC. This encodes CASSPPTAYGYTF.

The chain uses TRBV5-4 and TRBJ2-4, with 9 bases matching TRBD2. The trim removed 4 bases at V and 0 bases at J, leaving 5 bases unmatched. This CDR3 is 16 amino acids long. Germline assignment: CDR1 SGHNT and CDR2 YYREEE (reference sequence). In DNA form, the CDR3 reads TGTGCCAGCAGCATGACTAGCGGATTAGCCAAAAACATTCAGTACTTC. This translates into CASSMTSGLAKNIQYF. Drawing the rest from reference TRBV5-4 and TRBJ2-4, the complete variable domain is ETGVTQSPTHLIKTRGQQVTLRCSSQSGHNTVSWYQQALGQGPQFIFQYYREEENGRGNFPPRFSGLQFPNYSSELNVNALELDDSALYLCASSMTSGLAKNIQYFGAGTRLSVL.

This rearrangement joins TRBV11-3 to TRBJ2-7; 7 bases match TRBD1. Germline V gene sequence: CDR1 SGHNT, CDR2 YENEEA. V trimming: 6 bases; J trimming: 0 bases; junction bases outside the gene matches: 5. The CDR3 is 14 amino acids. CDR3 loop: CASSKGDSSYEQYF. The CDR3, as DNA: TGTGCCAGCAGTAAGGGGGACAGCTCCTACGAGCAGTACTTC.

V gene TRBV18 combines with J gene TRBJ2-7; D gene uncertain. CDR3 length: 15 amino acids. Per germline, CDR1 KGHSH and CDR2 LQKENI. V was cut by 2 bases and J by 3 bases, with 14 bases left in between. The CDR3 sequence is CASSPNRQSSYEQYF. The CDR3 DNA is TGTGCCAGCTCACCAAACCGGCAGAGTAGCTACGAGCAGTACTTC.